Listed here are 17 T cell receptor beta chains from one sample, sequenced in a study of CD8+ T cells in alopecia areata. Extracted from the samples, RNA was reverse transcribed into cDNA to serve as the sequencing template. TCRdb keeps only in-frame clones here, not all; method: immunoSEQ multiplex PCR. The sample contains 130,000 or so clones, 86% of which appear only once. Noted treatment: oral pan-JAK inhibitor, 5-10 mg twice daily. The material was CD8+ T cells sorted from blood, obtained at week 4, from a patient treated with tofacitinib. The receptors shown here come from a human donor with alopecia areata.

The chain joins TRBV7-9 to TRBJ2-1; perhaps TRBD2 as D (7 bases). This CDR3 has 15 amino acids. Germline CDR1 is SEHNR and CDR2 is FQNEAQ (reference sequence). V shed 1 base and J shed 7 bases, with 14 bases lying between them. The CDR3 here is CASSLVAGAINEQFF. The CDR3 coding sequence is TGTGCCAGCAGCTTAGTGGCGGGGGCCATTAATGAGCAGTTCTTC.

The CDR3, as DNA: TGTGCCAGCAGTTACGATCAGGGCTATGAGCAGTTCTTC. Translating it yields CASSYDQGYEQFF. The chain couples TRBV6-5 to TRBJ2-1; D might be TRBD1 (5 bases). V lost 2 bases to trimming and J lost 8 bases, with 10 bases between them. Germline V gene lookup returns CDR1 MNHEY and CDR2 SVGAGI. This CDR3 has 13 residues.

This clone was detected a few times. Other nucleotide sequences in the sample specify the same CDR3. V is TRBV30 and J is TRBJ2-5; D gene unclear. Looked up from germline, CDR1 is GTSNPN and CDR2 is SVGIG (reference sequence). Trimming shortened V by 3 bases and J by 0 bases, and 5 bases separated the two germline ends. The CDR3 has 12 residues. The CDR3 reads CAWSPNQETQYF. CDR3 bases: TGTGCCTGGAGCCCAAACCAAGAGACCCAGTACTTC.

The chain's CDR3 is CASSPITRGGVHEQYF. The CDR3 DNA is TGTGCCAGCAGCCCAATTACCCGCGGCGGGGTCCACGAGCAGTACTTC. The chain recombines TRBV7-8 with TRBJ2-7; D might be TRBD2 (6 bases). There are 16 residues in the CDR3. Trimming pared 5 bases from V and 5 bases from J, leaving 22 bases between. From germline, CDR1 is SGHVS and CDR2 FQNEAQ.

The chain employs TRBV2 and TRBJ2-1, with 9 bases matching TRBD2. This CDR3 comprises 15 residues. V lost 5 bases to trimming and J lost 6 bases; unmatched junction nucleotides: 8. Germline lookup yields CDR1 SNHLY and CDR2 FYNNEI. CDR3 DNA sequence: TGTGCCAGCAGTCTACTCATAGCGGGAGCCAATGAGCAGTTCTTC. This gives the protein CASSLLIAGANEQFF.

The CDR3 DNA reads TGCAGCGGGGGACGGCAGAACACTGAAGCTTTCTTT. Translation: CSGGRQNTEAFF. V usage is TRBV29-1 and J usage is TRBJ1-1, with D maybe TRBD1 (5 bases). The germline gives CDR1 SQVTM, CDR2 ANQGSEA. The CDR3 loop spans 12 amino acids. V was clipped by 7 bases and J by 1 base, with 10 bases between them.

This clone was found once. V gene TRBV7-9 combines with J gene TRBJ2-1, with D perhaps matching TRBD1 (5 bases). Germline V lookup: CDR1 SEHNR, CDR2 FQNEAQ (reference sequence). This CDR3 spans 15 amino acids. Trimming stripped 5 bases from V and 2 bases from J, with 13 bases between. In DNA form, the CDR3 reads TGTGCCAGCAGCGGGCTAAGGGGTCCCTACAATGAGCAGTTCTTC. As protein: CASSGLRGPYNEQFF.

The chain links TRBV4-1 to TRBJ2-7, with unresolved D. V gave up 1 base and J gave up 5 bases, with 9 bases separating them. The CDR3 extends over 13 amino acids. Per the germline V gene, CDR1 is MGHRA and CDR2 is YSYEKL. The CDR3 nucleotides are TGCGCCAGCAGCCAAGCCCCGGGTGACGAGCAGTACTTC. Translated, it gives CASSQAPGDEQYF.

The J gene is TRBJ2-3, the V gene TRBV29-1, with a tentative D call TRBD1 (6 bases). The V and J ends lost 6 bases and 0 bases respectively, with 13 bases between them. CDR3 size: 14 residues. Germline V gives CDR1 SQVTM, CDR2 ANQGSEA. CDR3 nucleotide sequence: TGCAGCGTAGCCGGGACATTCAGCACAGATACGCAGTATTTT. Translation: CSVAGTFSTDTQYF.

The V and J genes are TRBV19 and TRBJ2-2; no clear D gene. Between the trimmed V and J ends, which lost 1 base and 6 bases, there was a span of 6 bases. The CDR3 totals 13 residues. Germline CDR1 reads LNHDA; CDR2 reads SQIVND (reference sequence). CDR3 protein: CASSIVLAGELFF. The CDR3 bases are TGTGCCAGTAGTATAGTCCTCGCCGGGGAGCTGTTTTTT.

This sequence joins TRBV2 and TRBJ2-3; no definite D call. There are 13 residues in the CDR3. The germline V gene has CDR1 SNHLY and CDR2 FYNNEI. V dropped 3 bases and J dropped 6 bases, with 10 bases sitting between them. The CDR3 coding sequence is TGTGCCAGCAGTGATTTTTACCCGGATACGCAGTATTTT. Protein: CASSDFYPDTQYF.

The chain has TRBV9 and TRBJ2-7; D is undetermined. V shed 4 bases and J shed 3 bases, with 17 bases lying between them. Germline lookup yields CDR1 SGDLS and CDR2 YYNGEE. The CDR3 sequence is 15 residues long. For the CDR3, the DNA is TGTGCCAGCAGCCCGGCCCCGGCAGGCAACTACGAGCAGTACTTC. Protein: CASSPAPAGNYEQYF. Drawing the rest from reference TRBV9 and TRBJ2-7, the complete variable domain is DSGVTQTPKHLITATGQRVTLRCSPRSGDLSVYWYQQSLDQGLQFLIQYYNGEERAKGNILERFSAQQFPDLHSELNLSSLELGDSALYFCASSPAPAGNYEQYFGPGTRLTVT.

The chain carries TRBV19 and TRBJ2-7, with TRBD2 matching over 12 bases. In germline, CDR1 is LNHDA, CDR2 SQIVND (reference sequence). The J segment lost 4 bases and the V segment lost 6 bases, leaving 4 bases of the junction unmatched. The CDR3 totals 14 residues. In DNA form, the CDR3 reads TGTGCCAGTAGCACTAGCGGGGGGCTTTACGAGCAGTACTTC. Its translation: CASSTSGGLYEQYF.

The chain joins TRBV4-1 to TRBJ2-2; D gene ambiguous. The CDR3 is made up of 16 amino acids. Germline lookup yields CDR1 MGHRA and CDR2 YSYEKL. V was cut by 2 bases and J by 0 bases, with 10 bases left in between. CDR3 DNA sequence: TGCGCCAGCAGCCAATATTACGGTACGAACACCGGGGAGCTGTTTTTT. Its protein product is CASSQYYGTNTGELFF.

CDR3 sequence (DNA): TGTGCCAGCAGCCCCGTGGGGGGCGGCTACAATGAGCAGTTCTTC. This encodes CASSPVGGGYNEQFF. This chain uses TRBV5-4 with TRBJ2-1; D is tentatively TRBD1 or TRBD2 (6 bases each). The CDR3 contains 15 residues. V lost 4 bases and J lost 3, with 14 bases in between. Per germline, CDR1 SGHNT and CDR2 YYREEE (reference sequence). The full variable domain, completed using reference TRBV5-4 and TRBJ2-1, is ETGVTQSPTHLIKTRGQQVTLRCSSQSGHNTVSWYQQALGQGPQFIFQYYREEENGRGNFPPRFSGLQFPNYSSELNVNALELDDSALYLCASSPVGGGYNEQFFGPGTRLTVL.

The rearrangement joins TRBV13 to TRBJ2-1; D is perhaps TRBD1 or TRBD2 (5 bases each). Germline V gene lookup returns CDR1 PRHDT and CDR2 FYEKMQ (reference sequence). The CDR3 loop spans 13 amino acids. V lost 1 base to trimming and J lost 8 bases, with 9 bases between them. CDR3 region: CASSLEGTHEQFF. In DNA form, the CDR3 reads TGTGCCAGCAGCTTAGAAGGGACCCATGAGCAGTTCTTC.

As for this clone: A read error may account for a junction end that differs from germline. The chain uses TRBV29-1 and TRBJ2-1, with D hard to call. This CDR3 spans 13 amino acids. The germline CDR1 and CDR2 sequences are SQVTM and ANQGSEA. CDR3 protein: CSIDEYSYNEQFF. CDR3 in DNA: TGCAGCATTGACGAGTACTCCTACAATGAGCAGTTCTTC.